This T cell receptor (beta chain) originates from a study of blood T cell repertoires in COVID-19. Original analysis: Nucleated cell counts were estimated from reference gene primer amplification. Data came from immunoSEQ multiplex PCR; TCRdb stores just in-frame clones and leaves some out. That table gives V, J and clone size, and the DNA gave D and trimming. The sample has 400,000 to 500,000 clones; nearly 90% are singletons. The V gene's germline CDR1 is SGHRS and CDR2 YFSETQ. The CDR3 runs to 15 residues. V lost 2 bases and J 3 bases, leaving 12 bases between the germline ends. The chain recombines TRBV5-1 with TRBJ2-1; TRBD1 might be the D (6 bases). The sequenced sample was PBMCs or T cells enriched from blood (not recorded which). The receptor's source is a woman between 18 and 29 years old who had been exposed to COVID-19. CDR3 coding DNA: TGCGCCAGCAGCTTACCTAGGACAGACTACAATGAGCAGTTCTTC. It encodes CASSLPRTDYNEQFF.